Shown below are 25 T cell receptor beta chains from a single sample sequenced in a study of OX40 agonist ivuxolimab in advanced cancers. Clones were sequenced by immunoSEQ multiplex PCR, and TCRdb holds only the in-frame ones, with some missing. The repertoire holds about 59,000 clones, with 75% to 90% as singletons. Source: CD4+ or CD8+ T cells sorted from blood, taken in a trial of the OX40 agonist ivuxolimab. The receptors shown here come from an adult with an advanced solid tumor such as melanoma, head and neck, liver or kidney cancer.

V and J are TRBV30 and TRBJ1-4, with D possibly TRBD1 on 6 matching bases. Per germline, CDR1 GTSNPN and CDR2 SVGIG (reference sequence). The CDR3 covers 15 residues. V was shortened by 8 bases and J by 0 bases, with 16 bases between the two germline ends. CDR3 residues: CAGTGRTTTNEKLFF. Written as DNA, the CDR3 is TGTGCCGGAACAGGGCGAACTACAACTAATGAAAAACTGTTTTTT.

The CDR3 is CASSFLAGGTQYF. The CDR3 DNA follows: TGTGCCAGCAGTTTCCTAGCGGGGGGTACGCAGTATTTT. The chain couples TRBV27 to TRBJ2-3, with 11 bases identical to TRBD2. The CDR3 length is 13 residues. Germline V gene sequence: CDR1 MNHEY, CDR2 SMNVEV (reference sequence). After removal of 3 bases from V and 8 bases from J, the junction contained 1 base not matched to a gene.

The CDR3 DNA reads as TGTGCCAGTAGTTTTGTGACAGGGGAGACTGAAGCTTTCTTT. Translating gives CASSFVTGETEAFF. The rearrangement uses TRBV19 and TRBJ1-1, with TRBD1 matching over 8 bases. The V gene end was trimmed by 5 bases and the J gene end by 5 bases; junction bases not matched to a gene: 7. CDR1 and CDR2 from the germline V gene are LNHDA and SQIVND (reference sequence). There are 14 residues in the CDR3.

The chain recombines TRBV9 with TRBJ1-2; no reliable D call. The V end was cut by 7 bases, the J end by 7 bases, with 14 bases between. The germline V gene has CDR1 SGDLS and CDR2 YYNGEE. The CDR3 consists of 12 residues. This chain's CDR3 is CASAGIRVGYTF. The CDR3 coding sequence is TGTGCCAGCGCGGGAATCCGAGTTGGCTACACCTTC.

V gene TRBV2 combines with J gene TRBJ2-2; 7 nucleotides line up with TRBD1. CDR3 length: 13 residues. V shed 6 bases, J shed 6 bases, and the junction held 4 bases outside the gene matches. Looked up from germline, CDR1 is SNHLY and CDR2 is FYNNEI. The CDR3: CASRIQGPGELFF. In nucleotides, the CDR3 is TGTGCCAGCAGAATACAGGGGCCCGGGGAGCTGTTTTTT.

The DNA for the CDR3 is TGTGCCAGCAGGTCCGGGACTAGCGGGAGGACGTCCTACAATGAGCAGTTCTTC. Protein sequence: CASRSGTSGRTSYNEQFF. The V and J genes are TRBV28 and TRBJ2-1; 15 bases fit TRBD2. Germline V gene sequence: CDR1 MDHEN, CDR2 SYDVKM. CDR3 length: 18 residues. V dropped 6 bases and J dropped 1; count of bases not matched to a gene: 7.

This chain links TRBV6-5 with TRBJ2-7, with a weak D call TRBD2 (6 bases). Germline CDR1 MNHEY, CDR2 SVGAGI. Trimming cost V 0 bases and J 2 bases, with 11 bases left between them. The CDR3 has 15 residues. The CDR3 region has the DNA TGTGCCAGCAGTTACTCTGTCGGAGGGGCCTACGAGCAGTACTTC. Translating gives CASSYSVGGAYEQYF.

The J gene is TRBJ2-7, the V gene TRBV6-1, with D possibly TRBD2 on 6 matching bases. Trimming removed 7 bases at V and 2 bases at J, with 12 bases between. Per the germline V gene, CDR1 is MNHNS and CDR2 is SASEGT. CDR3 size: 13 residues. CDR3 in DNA: TGTGCCAGCATCCGGGACTCTCCCTACGAGCAGTACTTC. Translation gives CASIRDSPYEQYF.

The rearrangement uses TRBV7-2 and TRBJ2-3; TRBD1 agrees at 7 bases. The CDR3 length is 19 residues. V dropped 5 bases and J dropped 0; count of bases not matched to a gene: 17. CDR1 is SGHTA and CDR2 is FQGNSA in the germline V gene. The CDR3 protein is CASSPTASDRPFSTDTQYF. As DNA, the CDR3 is TGTGCCAGCAGCCCCACTGCCTCGGACAGGCCCTTTAGCACAGATACGCAGTATTTT.

This rearrangement joins TRBV5-1 to TRBJ1-6, with TRBD1 as a possible D gene (5 bases). Germline CDR1 reads SGHRS; CDR2 reads YFSETQ. The CDR3 is 14 amino acids. Trimming cost V 0 bases and J 9 bases, with 10 bases left between them. This CDR3 is CASSLAGWGSPLHF. Written as DNA, the CDR3 is TGCGCCAGCAGCTTGGCAGGGTGGGGTTCACCCCTCCACTTT.

The V call is TRBV5-6, the J call TRBJ1-1, with D hard to call. V shed 4 bases and J shed 1 base, with 14 bases lying between them. Germline lookup yields CDR1 SGHDT and CDR2 YYEEEE. The CDR3 has 15 amino acids. The CDR3: CASSRDPGANTEAFF. In nucleotides, the CDR3 is TGTGCCAGCAGCCGAGATCCAGGAGCGAACACTGAAGCTTTCTTT.

The chain uses TRBV10-1 and TRBJ2-1; 9 bases line up with TRBD2. Germline CDR1 and CDR2: WNHNN and SYGVQD (reference sequence). V shed 2 bases, J shed 7 bases, and the junction held 3 bases outside the gene matches. The CDR3 extends over 14 amino acids. This chain's CDR3 is CASSEASGMNEQFF. CDR3 DNA sequence: TGCGCCAGCAGTGAGGCTAGCGGGATGAATGAGCAGTTCTTC.

The J gene is TRBJ2-3, the V gene TRBV9, with D tentatively TRBD1 (8 bases). V lost 0 bases, J lost 5 bases, and 13 bases lay in between. This CDR3 spans 15 amino acids. Germline CDR1 and CDR2: SGDLS and YYNGEE. CDR3 in amino acids: CASSVGYRGGDTQYF. The CDR3 nucleotides read TGTGCCAGCAGCGTAGGTTACAGGGGGGGAGATACGCAGTATTTT.

The chain uses TRBV28 and TRBJ2-1; D is unclear. Between the trimmed V and J ends, which lost 5 bases and 6 bases, there was a span of 11 bases. This CDR3 spans 13 amino acids. Germline assignment: CDR1 MDHEN and CDR2 SYDVKM. The DNA of the CDR3 is TGTGCCAGCAGTCTCGACTTGGGCAATGAGCAGTTCTTC. Amino acids: CASSLDLGNEQFF.

The chain joins TRBV20-1 to TRBJ2-5; a possible D gene is TRBD2 (6 bases). Trimming stripped 4 bases from V and 5 bases from J, with 8 bases between. CDR1 and CDR2 from the germline V gene are DFQATT and SNEGSKA (reference sequence). This CDR3 comprises 11 residues. The CDR3 sequence is CSATGVETQYF. The DNA of the CDR3 is TGCAGTGCTACGGGGGTGGAGACCCAGTACTTC.

The V and J genes are TRBV5-4 and TRBJ1-3; D is possibly TRBD1 (6 bases). Trimming took 4 bases from V and 4 from J, leaving 15 bases between them. Germline V gene lookup returns CDR1 SGHNT and CDR2 YYREEE (reference sequence). The CDR3 extends over 15 amino acids. DNA for the CDR3: TGTGCCAGCAGCGATCGGACAGACGCCGGAAACACCATATATTTT. This encodes CASSDRTDAGNTIYF.

This rearrangement joins TRBV6-1 to TRBJ1-3; 8 positions agree with TRBD1. The CDR3 has 15 residues. In germline, CDR1 is MNHNS, CDR2 SASEGT. Trimming cost V 4 bases and J 2 bases; bases outside gene matches: 4. Written as DNA, the CDR3 is TGTGCCAGCAGTGTACAGGGGGATGCTGGAAACACCATATATTTT. Its translation: CASSVQGDAGNTIYF.

The V call is TRBV18, the J call TRBJ1-4; 7 nucleotides align to TRBD1. This CDR3 region has 16 residues. Trimming removed 6 bases from V and 0 bases from J; junction bases left unmatched: 7. Germline-derived CDR1 and CDR2 are KGHSH and LQKENI. The CDR3 bases are TGTGCCAGCTCGCAGGGACAGATTGCAACTAATGAAAAACTGTTTTTT. As protein: CASSQGQIATNEKLFF. Complete variable domain (other parts from reference TRBV18 and TRBJ1-4): NAGVMQNPRHLVRRRGQEARLRCSPMKGHSHVYWYRQLPEEGLKFMVYLQKENIIDESGMPKERFSAEFPKEGPSILRIQQVVRGDSAAYFCASSQGQIATNEKLFFGSGTQLSVL.

The CDR3 nucleotides are TGTGCCAGCAGCCGGACTAAACACGAGCAGTACTTC. This gives the protein CASSRTKHEQYF. The gene calls are TRBV6-6 and TRBJ2-7, with D perhaps matching TRBD2 (6 bases). V was cut by 6 bases and J by 5 bases, with 11 bases left in between. This CDR3 contains 12 residues. From germline, CDR1 is MNHNY and CDR2 SVGAGI (reference sequence).

The chain carries TRBV5-5 and TRBJ1-4; D might be TRBD1 (5 bases). In germline, CDR1 is SGHKS, CDR2 YYEKEE (reference sequence). With 4 bases removed from V and 2 bases from J, the gap between germline ends came to 12 bases. This CDR3 is built from 15 residues. In nucleotides, the CDR3 is TGTGCCAGCAGCGCAGCAGGGTTGACTAATGAAAAACTGTTTTTT. Its protein product is CASSAAGLTNEKLFF.

The gene calls are TRBV11-2 and TRBJ2-4; TRBD2 is a possible D gene (6 bases). Germline CDR1 reads SGHAT; CDR2 reads FQNNGV. V was trimmed by 2 bases and J by 0 bases, leaving 20 bases between them. This CDR3 contains 19 residues. The CDR3 DNA reads as TGTGCCAGCAGCTTAAATCCACGCGGGACCATCGGAGCCAAAAACATTCAGTACTTC. As protein: CASSLNPRGTIGAKNIQYF.

Written as DNA, the CDR3 is TGTGCCAGCCGTACAGGGGGGGGCACCTACGAGCAGTACTTC. This translates into CASRTGGGTYEQYF. This chain uses TRBV6-1 with TRBJ2-5; TRBD1 might be the D (8 bases). The end of the DNA aligns better with TRBJ2-7, so the J call may be wrong. The germline V gene has CDR1 MNHNS and CDR2 SASEGT. This CDR3 is built from 14 residues.

This clone has only one observation. The chain recombines TRBV6-5 with TRBJ1-2; possibly TRBD1 for D (6 bases). Trimming took 6 bases from V and 4 from J, leaving 18 bases between them. CDR3 length: 15 amino acids. The germline CDR1 and CDR2 sequences are MNHEY and SVGAGI. The CDR3 nucleotides read TGTGCCAGCAGAGGAGGGCAGGGGCTGGGCTATGGCTACACCTTC. It codes for CASRGGQGLGYGYTF.

This chain links TRBV18 with TRBJ2-7; 7 nucleotides line up with TRBD1. This CDR3 is built from 15 residues. Germline lookup yields CDR1 KGHSH and CDR2 LQKENI. The trim removed 4 bases at V and 5 bases at J, leaving 11 bases unmatched. This CDR3 is CASSQSPTGVNEQYF. The CDR3 DNA follows: TGTGCCAGCTCACAATCTCCCACAGGGGTCAACGAGCAGTACTTC.

The chain has TRBV30 and TRBJ1-3; no reliable D call. Germline CDR1 reads GTSNPN; CDR2 reads SVGIG (reference sequence). The V end was cut by 3 bases, the J end by 10 bases, with 13 bases between. CDR3 length: 12 amino acids. In DNA form, the CDR3 reads TGTGCCTGGAGCCGTGATGGTACAACCATATATTTT. Residues: CAWSRDGTTIYF.